These 8 T cell receptor beta chains share one sample of origin, sequenced in a study of PD-L1 blockade in urothelial cancer. Sequencing was performed with immunoSEQ multiplex PCR; in TCRdb, only in-frame clones are kept and a portion is missing. This table holds under 40,000 clones, about 80% found once. The sequencing here drew on PBMCs, taken around atezolizumab (anti-PD-L1) treatment. The receptors were sampled from a man between 65 and 85 years old with urothelial cancer.

The V and J genes are TRBV2 and TRBJ1-4; D is possibly TRBD1 (6 bases). The CDR3 extends over 14 amino acids. Looked up from germline, CDR1 is SNHLY and CDR2 is FYNNEI. The V and J ends lost 5 bases and 1 base respectively, with 8 bases between them. CDR3 amino acids: CASSLGGTNEKLFF. The CDR3 DNA follows: TGTGCCAGCAGTTTAGGGGGAACTAATGAAAAACTGTTTTTT.

The chain employs TRBV4-1 and TRBJ2-1, with 7 bases that match TRBD2. The length of the CDR3 is 17 residues. The ends lost 0 bases at V and 6 bases at J; junction bases unmatched: 11. CDR1 is MGHRA and CDR2 is YSYEKL in the germline V gene. CDR3 sequence (DNA): TGCGCCAGCAGCCAAGATACCCGGACTAGTCGGGGCAATGAGCAGTTCTTC. As protein: CASSQDTRTSRGNEQFF.

In nucleotides, the CDR3 is TGTGCCAGCAGCCAAGATGGGTTGGCAGCGTATGGCTACACCTTC. It yields the protein CASSQDGLAAYGYTF. The chain recombines TRBV4-2 with TRBJ1-2; the D is unclear. The CDR3 covers 15 residues. With 0 bases removed from V and 5 bases from J, the gap between germline ends came to 13 bases. Per germline, CDR1 LGHNA and CDR2 YNFKEQ.

The genes are TRBV5-6 and TRBJ1-5; 7 positions match TRBD1. The CDR3 is 15 amino acids. V lost 2 bases and J lost 7; bases outside the gene matches: 9. Germline-derived CDR1 and CDR2 are SGHDT and YYEEEE. The CDR3 coding sequence is TGTGCCAGCAGCTTATTTGGACAGGCGGTCCAGCCCCAGCATTTT. It translates to CASSLFGQAVQPQHF.

This clone was recorded a few times. This sequence joins TRBV18 and TRBJ2-2; 7 bases align to TRBD1. Losses at the gene ends were 4 bases for V and 3 bases for J; bases not matched to a gene: 5. The germline gives CDR1 KGHSH, CDR2 LQKENI. The CDR3 is 15 residues long. This chain's CDR3 is CASSLRDRDTGELFF. As DNA, the CDR3 is TGTGCCAGCTCACTACGGGACAGAGACACCGGGGAGCTGTTTTTT.

The J gene is TRBJ2-2, the V gene TRBV6-1; 7 bases map to TRBD2. The germline V gene has CDR1 MNHNS and CDR2 SASEGT. This CDR3 region has 15 residues. V lost 2 bases, J lost 10 bases, and 10 bases stayed unmatched. The CDR3 nucleotides read TGTGCCAGCAGTGAATTGCGGGAGATTCTGGAGGAGCTGTTTTTT. Encoded protein: CASSELREILEELFF.

This chain uses TRBV27 with TRBJ2-3; possibly TRBD2 for D (6 bases). Deletions cut 7 bases from V and 4 bases from J, with 21 bases between. Germline CDR1 MNHEY, CDR2 SMNVEV (reference sequence). The CDR3 has 16 amino acids. Written as DNA, the CDR3 is TGTGCCAGCACTATCTCCGCGGGGTCGGGGGCAGATACGCAGTATTTT. Translated, it gives CASTISAGSGADTQYF.

The gene calls are TRBV5-1 and TRBJ2-7; TRBD1 might be the D (6 bases). The CDR3 sequence is 14 residues long. Germline V gene lookup returns CDR1 SGHRS and CDR2 YFSETQ. V lost 3 bases and J lost 6, with 16 bases in between. As DNA, the CDR3 is TGCGCCAGCAGCTCGGGACGGCTCAGGGGCGAGCAGTACTTC. Protein product: CASSSGRLRGEQYF.